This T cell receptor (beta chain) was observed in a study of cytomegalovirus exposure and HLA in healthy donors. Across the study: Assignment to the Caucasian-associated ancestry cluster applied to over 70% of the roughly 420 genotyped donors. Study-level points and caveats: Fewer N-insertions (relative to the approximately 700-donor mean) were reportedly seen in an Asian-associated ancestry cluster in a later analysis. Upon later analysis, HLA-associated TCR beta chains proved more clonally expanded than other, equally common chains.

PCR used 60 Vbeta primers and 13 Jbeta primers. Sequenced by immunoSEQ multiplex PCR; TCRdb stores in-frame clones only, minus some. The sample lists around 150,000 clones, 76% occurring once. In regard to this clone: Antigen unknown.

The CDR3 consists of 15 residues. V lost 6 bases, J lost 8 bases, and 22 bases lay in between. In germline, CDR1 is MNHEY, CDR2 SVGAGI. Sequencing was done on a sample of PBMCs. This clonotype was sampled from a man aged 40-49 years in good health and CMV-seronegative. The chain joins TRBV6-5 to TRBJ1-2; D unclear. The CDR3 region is CASRGGSRGPRGYTF. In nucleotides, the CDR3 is TGTGCCAGCAGAGGAGGCTCCCGCGGTCCAAGAGGCTACACCTTC.